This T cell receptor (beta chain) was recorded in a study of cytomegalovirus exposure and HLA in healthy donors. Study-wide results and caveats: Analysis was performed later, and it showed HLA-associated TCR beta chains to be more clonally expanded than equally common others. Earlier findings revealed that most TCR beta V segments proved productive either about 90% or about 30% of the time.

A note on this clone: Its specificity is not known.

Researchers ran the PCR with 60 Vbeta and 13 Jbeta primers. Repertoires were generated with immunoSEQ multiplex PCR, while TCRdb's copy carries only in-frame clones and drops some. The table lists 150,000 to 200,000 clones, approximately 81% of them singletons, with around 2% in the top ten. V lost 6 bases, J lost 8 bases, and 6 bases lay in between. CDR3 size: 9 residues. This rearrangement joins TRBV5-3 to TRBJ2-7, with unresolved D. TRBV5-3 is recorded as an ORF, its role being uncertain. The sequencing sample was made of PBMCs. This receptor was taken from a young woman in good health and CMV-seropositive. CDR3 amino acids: CARTHQQYF. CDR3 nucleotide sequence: TGTGCCAGAACCCATCAGCAGTACTTC.